One sample yielded the 22 T cell receptor beta chains listed below, sequenced in a study of T cells in Graves' hyperthyroidism and ophthalmopathy. Researchers amplified the TCR beta CDR3 regions from RNA transcripts. HTBI primers drove first-round RT-PCR of the TCR CDR3. TCRdb recomputed calls from the multiplex PCR reads with MiXCR, one row per CDR3 protein. The table records 550,000 to 650,000 distinct CDR3 sequences, approximately 13% of them present only once. The sequencing input was blood. These receptors originate from a woman between 25 and 40 years old with Graves' hyperthyroidism that later progressed to Graves' ophthalmopathy.

In regard to this clonotype: Here the CDR3 omits its conserved ending phenylalanine or tryptophan, so a read error is the likely source. CDR3 bases: TGTGCCAGCAGTTCGTGGGACGGCTACAATGAGCAGTTCTCC. It specifies CASSSWDGYNEQFS. The chain uses TRBV12-3 or TRBV12-4 and TRBJ2-1; possibly TRBD1 or TRBD2 for D (5 bases each). The ends were cut back, 4 bases at V and 3 bases at J, with 10 bases in the middle. The CDR3 totals 14 residues.

Turning to this clonotype: This may stem from a read error, because a much larger clone lies one nucleotide away. V is TRBV5-5 and J is TRBJ2-7, with D hard to call. The CDR3 length is 16 residues. Trimming shortened V by 10 bases and J by 4 bases, and 27 bases separated the two germline ends. CDR1 and CDR2 from the germline V gene are SGHKS and YYEKEE (reference sequence). For the CDR3, the DNA is TGTGCCGGCAAACATGGAGCCCTGAGTCCGTCTTACGAGCAGTACTTC. Amino acids: CAGKHGALSPSYEQYF. The variable domain in full, completed from reference TRBV5-5 and TRBJ2-7, reads DAGVTQSPTHLIKTRGQQVTLRCSPISGHKSVSWYQQVLGQGPQFIFQYYEKEERGRGNFPDRFSARQFPNYSSELNVNALLLGDSALYLCAGKHGALSPSYEQYFGPGTRLTVT.

This clonotype was seen repeatedly, ten times or more. The chain recombines TRBV15 with TRBJ1-5; a possible D gene is TRBD1 (5 bases). This CDR3 has 16 amino acids. Trimming shortened V by 1 base and J by 2 bases, and 12 bases separated the two germline ends. Germline loops: CDR1 LNHNV, CDR2 YYDKDF (reference sequence). CDR3 residues: CATSRGVPQGNQPQHF. The CDR3 DNA reads as TGTGCCACCAGCAGAGGGGTGCCACAGGGCAATCAGCCCCAGCATTTT.

Many counts were recorded for this clonotype. This chain uses TRBV11-2 with TRBJ2-1, with D possibly being TRBD2 (5 bases). Germline CDR1 is SGHAT and CDR2 is FQNNGV. The CDR3 has 14 amino acids. V was cut by 5 bases and J by 0 bases, with 8 bases left in between. CDR3 DNA: TGTGCCAGCAGCCGGAGGAGCTCCTACAATGAGCAGTTCTTC. Translated: CASSRRSSYNEQFF.

In its sample, this clonotype was seen a few times. The rearrangement joins TRBV11-1 to TRBJ1-5; a weak D match, TRBD1 (6 bases). The germline CDR1 and CDR2 sequences are SGHAT and FQDESV (reference sequence). Trimming cost V 8 bases and J 7 bases, with 15 bases left between them. CDR3 length: 13 residues. CDR3 sequence reads: CASPYRARQPQHF. In DNA, the CDR3 is TGTGCCAGCCCCTACAGGGCTCGGCAGCCCCAGCATTTT.

Only a few counts were recorded for this clonotype. J is TRBJ1-1 and V is TRBV11-2; 8 nucleotides align to TRBD1. Germline-derived CDR1 and CDR2 are SGHAT and FQNNGV. The CDR3 is made up of 13 amino acids. The J segment lost 8 bases and the V segment lost 5 bases, leaving 7 bases of the junction unmatched. The CDR3 bases are TGTGCCAGCAGCCCGGGACAGGAATCAGAAGCTTTCTTT. Translation: CASSPGQESEAFF.

This chain connects TRBV9 to TRBJ2-7; 8 nucleotides line up with TRBD2. The CDR3 is 15 residues long. Unmatched junction bases numbered 5, after V lost 3 bases and J lost 0 bases. The germline V gene has CDR1 SGDLS and CDR2 YYNGEE. The CDR3 spells CASSAPGLDSYEQYF. DNA of the CDR3: TGTGCCAGCAGCGCACCGGGACTAGACTCCTACGAGCAGTACTTC.

This clonotype was observed a handful of times. In nucleotides, the CDR3 is TGTGCCAGCAGCGTAGAGGTGGGAGGGCCCCTCAATGAGCAGTTCTTC. This encodes CASSVEVGGPLNEQFF. V is TRBV9 and J is TRBJ2-1; TRBD2 matches at 7 bases. Germline assignment: CDR1 SGDLS and CDR2 YYNGEE. The CDR3 loop spans 16 amino acids. The V and J ends lost 0 bases and 6 bases, in that order; junction bases with no gene match: 9.

This clonotype has ten or more counts. The chain combines TRBV30 with TRBJ1-3; 7 positions match TRBD1. After removal of 2 bases from V and 7 bases from J, the junction contained 11 bases not matched to a gene. The CDR3 covers 15 residues. CDR1 is GTSNPN and CDR2 is SVGIG in the germline V gene (reference sequence). CDR3 sequence reads: CAWSLTGTAGNTIYF. CDR3 nucleotides: TGTGCCTGGAGTTTAACCGGGACAGCGGGGAACACCATATATTTT.

In regard to this clonotype: A much bigger clone sits one base away, suggesting this may be a read error. This rearrangement joins TRBV7-9 to TRBJ1-2; D not resolved. The CDR3 loop spans 10 amino acids. CDR1 is SEHNR and CDR2 is FQNEAQ in the germline V gene (reference sequence). V lost 4 bases and J lost 13, with 10 bases in between. The CDR3 is CASSYDQTTF. The CDR3 region has the DNA TGTGCCAGCAGCTATGACCAGACCACCTTC. Supplemented by reference TRBV7-9 and TRBJ1-2, the full variable domain reads DTGVSQNPRHKITKRGQNVTFRCDPISEHNRLYWYRQTLGQGPEFLTYFQNEAQLEKSRLLSDRFSAERPKGSFSTLEIQRTEQGDSAMYLCASSYDQTTFGSGTRLTVV.

This clonotype has only a few counts. V and J are TRBV4-1 and TRBJ2-2, with D possibly TRBD2 on 6 matching bases. V lost 0 bases and J lost 10, with 15 bases in between. This CDR3 has 15 residues. Germline loops: CDR1 MGHRA, CDR2 YSYEKL. CDR3 in amino acids: CASSQDQYPGVELFF. The CDR3 DNA is TGCGCCAGCAGCCAAGATCAGTATCCGGGAGTGGAGCTGTTTTTT.

V usage is TRBV6-4 and J usage is TRBJ1-2; 9 bases align to TRBD1. Germline V CDR1 and CDR2: MRHNA, SNTAGT. V dropped 0 bases and J dropped 7; count of bases not matched to a gene: 6. CDR3 length: 15 amino acids. CDR3 in amino acids: CASSDSGTGTGGYTF. The CDR3 DNA reads as TGTGCCAGCAGTGACTCAGGGACAGGGACCGGTGGCTACACCTTC.

The chain recombines TRBV14 with TRBJ2-3; D not certain. This CDR3 is 12 amino acids long. V was trimmed by 6 bases and J by 3 bases, leaving 7 bases between them. Germline CDR1 is SGHDN and CDR2 is FVKESK. CDR3 region: CASRSTTDTQYF. CDR3 DNA sequence: TGTGCCAGCAGGTCTACGACAGATACGCAGTATTTT.

Concerning this clonotype itself: A much more abundant neighbour one base away suggests this may be a read error. The V and J genes are TRBV20-1 and TRBJ1-2; weak D call: TRBD1 (5 bases). Germline CDR1 reads DFQATT; CDR2 reads SNEGSKA (reference sequence). CDR3 length: 14 residues. Here the CDR3 reads CGAPQASRNYGYTF. The CDR3 nucleotides are TGCGGTGCCCCACAGGCTAGCCGTAACTATGGCTACACCTTC.

This clonotype has only a few counts. The rearrangement joins TRBV7-6 to TRBJ2-3, with 8 bases fitting TRBD2. Germline V gene data show CDR1 as SGHVS and CDR2 as FNYEAQ. This CDR3 region has 15 residues. After removal of 6 bases from V and 1 base from J, the junction contained 6 bases not matched to a gene. The CDR3 region is CASSSRREGTDTQYF. CDR3 DNA sequence: TGTGCCAGCAGTTCTCGGCGGGAGGGCACAGATACGCAGTATTTT.

Ten or more counts support this clonotype. The gene calls are TRBV7-2 and TRBJ1-2; tentatively, D is TRBD1 (6 bases). V lost 5 bases and J lost 4, with 14 bases in between. The CDR3 is 14 amino acids. Germline CDR1 reads SGHTA; CDR2 reads FQGNSA. In DNA, the CDR3 is TGTGCCAGCAGCCAAGGGACAAGACGCTATGGCTACACCTTC. This sequence encodes CASSQGTRRYGYTF.

This clonotype was seen many times. The chain combines TRBV25-1 with TRBJ2-1; D tentatively fits TRBD1 or TRBD2 (5 bases each). Germline lookup yields CDR1 MGHDK and CDR2 SYGVNS. This CDR3 comprises 19 residues. V lost 2 bases and J lost 6, with 26 bases in between. CDR3 DNA: TGTGCCAGCAGTGAACTCACCCCCGTTTGGGACCCCACCATCAATGAGCAGTTCTTC. As protein: CASSELTPVWDPTINEQFF.

This clonotype was seen many times. The rearrangement uses TRBV28 and TRBJ2-1; 8 nucleotides align to TRBD2. Germline CDR1 and CDR2: MDHEN and SYDVKM. Trimming at V came to 10 bases and at J to 0 bases, leaving 14 bases not matched to a gene. This CDR3 contains 17 residues. CDR3 sequence (DNA): TGTGCCAACTTCCGCTATACTAGCGGCCTCTCCTACAATGAGCAGTTCTTC. Protein product: CANFRYTSGLSYNEQFF.

This clonotype was detected ten times or more. The chain employs TRBV28 and TRBJ1-1; tentatively, D is TRBD1 (5 bases). There are 12 residues in the CDR3. Looked up from germline, CDR1 is MDHEN and CDR2 is SYDVKM. V lost 3 bases and J lost 9, with 11 bases in between. The CDR3 protein is CASSFGGVKAFF. The DNA for the CDR3 is TGTGCCAGCAGTTTTGGAGGGGTTAAAGCTTTCTTT.

This clonotype was recorded at least ten times. The chain has TRBV19 and TRBJ1-2; D not certain. The ends were cut back, 5 bases at V and 2 bases at J, with 15 bases in the middle. The CDR3 runs to 15 residues. The germline V gene has CDR1 LNHDA and CDR2 SQIVND (reference sequence). The CDR3, as DNA: TGTGCCAGTAGTCCCACCCGGGTAGCAAACTATGGCTACACCTTC. This codes for CASSPTRVANYGYTF.

This clonotype was counted many times. The V gene is TRBV2, the J gene TRBJ1-2; TRBD1 aligns across 7 bases. CDR3 size: 13 residues. After removal of 11 bases from V and 2 bases from J, the junction contained 8 bases not matched to a gene. The V gene's germline CDR1 is SNHLY and CDR2 FYNNEI. CDR3 protein: CALGTDPNYGYTF. The CDR3 coding sequence is TGTGCCTTGGGGACAGACCCAAACTATGGCTACACCTTC. The full variable domain, with the rest looked up from reference TRBV2 and TRBJ1-2, is EPEVTQTPSHQVTQMGQEVILRCVPISNHLYFYWYRQILGQKVEFLVSFYNNEISEKSEIFDDQFSVERPDGSNFTLKIRSTKLEDSAMYFCALGTDPNYGYTFGSGTRLTVV.

This clonotype was recorded at least ten times. V usage is TRBV30 and J usage is TRBJ2-7; 13 bases map to TRBD2. J was trimmed by 0 bases and V by 2 bases; bases with no gene match: 4. From germline, CDR1 is GTSNPN and CDR2 SVGIG (reference sequence). This CDR3 is built from 16 residues. CDR3 in amino acids: CAWSPGTSGDSYEQYF. In DNA form, the CDR3 reads TGTGCCTGGAGTCCCGGGACTAGCGGGGACTCCTACGAGCAGTACTTC.